Below, 6 T cell receptor beta chains from the same sample are listed, as sequenced in a study of OX40 agonist ivuxolimab in advanced cancers. TCRdb keeps only in-frame clones here, not all; method: immunoSEQ multiplex PCR. The sample has around 71,000 clones; about 88% are singletons. This specimen consisted of CD4+ or CD8+ T cells sorted from blood, obtained in a trial of the OX40 agonist ivuxolimab. These receptors all come from an adult with an advanced solid tumor such as melanoma, head and neck, liver or kidney cancer.

This clone showed up just a few times. The rearrangement uses TRBV2 and TRBJ1-4, with 9 bases that match TRBD1. This CDR3 spans 15 amino acids. The V and J ends lost 6 bases and 7 bases, in that order; junction bases with no gene match: 9. Looked up from germline, CDR1 is SNHLY and CDR2 is FYNNEI. The CDR3 loop is CASRQPGQGAEKLFF. The CDR3 region has the DNA TGTGCCAGCAGGCAGCCGGGACAGGGTGCTGAAAAACTGTTTTTT. The entire variable domain, with the rest obtained from reference TRBV2 and TRBJ1-4, is as follows: EPEVTQTPSHQVTQMGQEVILRCVPISNHLYFYWYRQILGQKVEFLVSFYNNEISEKSEIFDDQFSVERPDGSNFTLKIRSTKLEDSAMYFCASRQPGQGAEKLFFGSGTQLSVL.

Relative to its sample, this clone is medium-sized. This chain links TRBV10-3 with TRBJ2-7; no reliable D call. The CDR3 is made up of 12 amino acids. V lost 3 bases to trimming and J lost 7 bases, with 10 bases between them. Germline CDR1 is ENHRY and CDR2 is SYGVKD. The DNA for the CDR3 is TGTGCCATCAGTGACGGCCAGCCAGAGCAGTACTTC. Its protein is CAISDGQPEQYF.

The gene calls are TRBV5-4 and TRBJ2-5; D gene ambiguous. Germline V gene lookup returns CDR1 SGHNT and CDR2 YYREEE (reference sequence). With 1 base removed from V and 5 bases from J, the gap between germline ends came to 9 bases. The CDR3 extends over 13 amino acids. CDR3 coding DNA: TGTGCCAGCAGCTTGCTCGGCAGCGAGACCCAGTACTTC. This encodes CASSLLGSETQYF.

The V call is TRBV10-3, the J call TRBJ2-5; D is ambiguous. Germline V gene lookup returns CDR1 ENHRY and CDR2 SYGVKD. The length of the CDR3 is 14 residues. Trimming shortened V by 0 bases and J by 1 base, and 6 bases separated the two germline ends. The CDR3 spells CAISESGLQETQYF. In nucleotides, the CDR3 is TGTGCCATCAGTGAGTCCGGTCTCCAAGAGACCCAGTACTTC.

V usage is TRBV7-3 and J usage is TRBJ2-2; D unresolved. V was clipped by 4 bases and J by 2 bases, with 11 bases between them. Germline CDR1 and CDR2: SGHTA and FQGTGA. This CDR3 contains 15 residues. The chain's CDR3 is CASSSRPDNTGELFF. CDR3 sequence (DNA): TGTGCCAGCAGCTCCCGACCCGACAACACCGGGGAGCTGTTTTTT. Based on the CDR3 plus reference TRBV7-3 and TRBJ2-2, the full variable domain is GAGVSQTPSNKVTEKGKYVELRCDPISGHTALYWYRQSLGQGPEFLIYFQGTGAADDSGLPNDRFFAVRPEGSVSTLKIQRTERGDSAVYLCASSSRPDNTGELFFGEGSRLTVL.

The chain carries TRBV18 and TRBJ1-5; a weak D match, TRBD1 (5 bases). Germline CDR1 reads KGHSH; CDR2 reads LQKENI. The CDR3 consists of 14 residues. Trimming left V 2 bases short and J 0 bases short, with 5 bases between. The DNA for the CDR3 is TGTGCCAGCTCACCAGGGACTAGCAATCAGCCCCAGCATTTT. The encoded protein is CASSPGTSNQPQHF.